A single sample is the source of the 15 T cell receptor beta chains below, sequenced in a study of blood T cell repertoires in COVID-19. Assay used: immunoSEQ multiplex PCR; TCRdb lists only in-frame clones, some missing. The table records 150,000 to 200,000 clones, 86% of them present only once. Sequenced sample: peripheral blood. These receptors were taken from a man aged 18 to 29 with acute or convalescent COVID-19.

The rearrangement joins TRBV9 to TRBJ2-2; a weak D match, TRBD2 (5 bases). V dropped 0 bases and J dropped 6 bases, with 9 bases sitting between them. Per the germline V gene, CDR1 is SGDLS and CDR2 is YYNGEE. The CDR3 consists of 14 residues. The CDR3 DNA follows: TGTGCCAGCAGCGTAGGGACTTCCGCCGGGGAGCTGTTTTTT. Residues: CASSVGTSAGELFF.

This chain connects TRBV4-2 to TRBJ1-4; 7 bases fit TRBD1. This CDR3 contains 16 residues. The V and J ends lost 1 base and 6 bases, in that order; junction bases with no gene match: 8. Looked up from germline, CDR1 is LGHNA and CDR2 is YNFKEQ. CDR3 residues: CASSQGTGVWDEKLFF. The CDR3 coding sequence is TGTGCCAGCAGCCAAGGTACAGGGGTTTGGGATGAAAAACTGTTTTTT.

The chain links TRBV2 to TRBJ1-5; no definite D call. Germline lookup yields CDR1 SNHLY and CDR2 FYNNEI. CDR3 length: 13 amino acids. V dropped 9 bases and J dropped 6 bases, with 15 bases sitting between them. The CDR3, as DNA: TGTGCCAGGCCCAAGGCAGGCAGTCAGCCCCAGCATTTT. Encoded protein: CARPKAGSQPQHF.

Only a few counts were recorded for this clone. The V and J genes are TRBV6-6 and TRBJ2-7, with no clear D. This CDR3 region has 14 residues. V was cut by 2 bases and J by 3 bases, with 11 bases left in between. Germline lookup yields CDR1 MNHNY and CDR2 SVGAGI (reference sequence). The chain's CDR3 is CASSYEGRSYEQYF. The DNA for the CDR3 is TGTGCCAGCAGTTACGAAGGAAGGAGCTACGAGCAGTACTTC.

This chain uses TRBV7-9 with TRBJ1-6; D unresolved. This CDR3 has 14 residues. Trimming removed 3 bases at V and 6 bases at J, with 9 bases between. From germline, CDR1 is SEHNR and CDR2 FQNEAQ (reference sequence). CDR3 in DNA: TGTGCCAGCAGCTTGGGTTACAGTAATTCACCCCTCCACTTT. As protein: CASSLGYSNSPLHF.

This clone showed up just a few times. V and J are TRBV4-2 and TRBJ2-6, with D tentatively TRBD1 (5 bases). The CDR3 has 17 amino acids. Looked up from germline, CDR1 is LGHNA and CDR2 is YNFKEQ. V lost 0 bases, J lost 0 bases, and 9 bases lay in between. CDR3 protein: CASSQDTGLSGANVLTF. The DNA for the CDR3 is TGTGCCAGCAGCCAAGATACAGGCCTCTCTGGGGCCAACGTCCTGACTTTC.

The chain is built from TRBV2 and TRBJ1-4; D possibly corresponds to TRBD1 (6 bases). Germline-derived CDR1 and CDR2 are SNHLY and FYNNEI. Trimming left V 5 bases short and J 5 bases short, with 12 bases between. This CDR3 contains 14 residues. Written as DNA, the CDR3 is TGTGCCAGCAGTCAAGGACAGCTCAATGAAAAACTGTTTTTT. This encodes CASSQGQLNEKLFF.

The DNA of the CDR3 is TGTGCCAGCAGTTACTTGACCCCCGGGTCGAATTCACCCCTCCACTTT. It specifies CASSYLTPGSNSPLHF. The V and J genes are TRBV6-6 and TRBJ1-6; D is ambiguous. Between the trimmed V and J ends, which lost 1 base and 7 bases, there was a span of 14 bases. This CDR3 is built from 16 residues. The V gene's germline CDR1 is MNHNY and CDR2 SVGAGI (reference sequence).

This chain's CDR3 is CASSIGATEAFF. DNA for the CDR3: TGTGCCAGTAGTATCGGTGCGACTGAAGCTTTCTTT. The rearrangement joins TRBV19 to TRBJ1-1; D not certain. CDR3 length: 12 amino acids. V shed 3 bases and J shed 5 bases, with 7 bases lying between them. Germline V CDR1 and CDR2: LNHDA, SQIVND (reference sequence).

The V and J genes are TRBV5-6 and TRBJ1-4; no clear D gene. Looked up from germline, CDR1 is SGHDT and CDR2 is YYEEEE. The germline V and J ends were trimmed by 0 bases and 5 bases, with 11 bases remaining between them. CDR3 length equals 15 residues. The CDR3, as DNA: TGTGCCAGCAGCTTGGTCCCTGCAGTCAATGAAAAACTGTTTTTT. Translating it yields CASSLVPAVNEKLFF. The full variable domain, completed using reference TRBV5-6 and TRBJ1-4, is DAGVTQSPTHLIKTRGQQVTLRCSPKSGHDTVSWYQQALGQGPQFIFQYYEEEERQRGNFPDRFSGHQFPNYSSELNVNALLLGDSALYLCASSLVPAVNEKLFFGSGTQLSVL.

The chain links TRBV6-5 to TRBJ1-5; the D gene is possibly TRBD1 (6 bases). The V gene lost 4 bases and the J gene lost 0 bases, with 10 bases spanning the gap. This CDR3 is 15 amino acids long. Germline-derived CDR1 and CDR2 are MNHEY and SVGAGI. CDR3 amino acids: CASSSDRFSNQPQHF. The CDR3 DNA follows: TGTGCCAGCAGTTCTGACAGGTTTAGCAATCAGCCCCAGCATTTT.

CDR3 region: CATSEGQGGSPLHF. CDR3 sequence (DNA): TGTGCCACCAGTGAGGGTCAGGGTGGATCACCCCTCCACTTT. The V call is TRBV24-1, the J call TRBJ1-6, with a weak D call TRBD1 (5 bases). This CDR3 is built from 14 residues. Looked up from germline, CDR1 is KGHDR and CDR2 is SFDVKD. The V and J ends lost 4 bases and 10 bases respectively, with 13 bases between them.

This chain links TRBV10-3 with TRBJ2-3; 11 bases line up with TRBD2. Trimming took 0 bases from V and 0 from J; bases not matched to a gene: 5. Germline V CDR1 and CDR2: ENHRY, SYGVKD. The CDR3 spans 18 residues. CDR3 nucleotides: TGTGCCATCAGTGAGTCGCCTAGCGGGGGGATTAGCACAGATACGCAGTATTTT. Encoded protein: CAISESPSGGISTDTQYF.

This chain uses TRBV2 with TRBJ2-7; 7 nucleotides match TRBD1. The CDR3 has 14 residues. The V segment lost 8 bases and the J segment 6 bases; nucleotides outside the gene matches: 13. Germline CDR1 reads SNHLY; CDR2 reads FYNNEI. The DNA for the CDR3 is TGTGCCAGCGCAAGGGACAGAGGTAATCGCGAGCAGTACGTC. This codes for CASARDRGNREQYV.

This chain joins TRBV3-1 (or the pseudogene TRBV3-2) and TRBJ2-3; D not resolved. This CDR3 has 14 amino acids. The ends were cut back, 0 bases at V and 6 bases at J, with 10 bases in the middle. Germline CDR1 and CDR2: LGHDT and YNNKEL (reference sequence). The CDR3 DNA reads TGTGCCAGCAGCCAAGACCGGTCTGTGGATACGCAGTATTTT. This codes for CASSQDRSVDTQYF.